This T cell receptor (beta chain) is drawn from a study of human T cells and chemical hapten exposure (TCRdb year 2021). For the wider study: For sensitization, 2% DPC in acetone was applied to a roughly 2 cm by roughly 2 cm area of upper inner arm skin. Weekly therapeutic DPC doses were additionally applied to the scalp of patients throughout the roughly 23-week study period. Patch tests used Finn chambers with 0.01% DPC on the upper back, scored after 6 days by International Contact Dermatitis Research Group standards. The patient cohort, mostly female, included alopecia areata with under or over 50% scalp involvement, alopecia totalis and alopecia universalis. Libraries were pooled for sequencing, and per-sample TCR yields varied mainly because of small differences in library volumes within the pool. Peripheral blood TCR repertoire changes were tracked in vivo in alopecia patients during primary and secondary sensitization to the hapten diphenylcyclopropenone (DPC). Blood was sampled from patients pre-sensitization (week 0) and at 2, 6 and about 24 weeks after DPC sensitization. Twenty-nine alopecia patients provided blood for TCR sequencing at one to four time points (pre-sensitization, 2, 6 and 24 weeks). The research as a whole found: Repeated subsampling changed both the strength of the expansion versus patch-test correlation and the threshold at which the correlation became significant. Because all patients had alopecia, a presumed autoimmune disease, the immune response of the patients might differ from that of healthy individuals. DPC sensitization did not change how many TCRs were above 1 in 1000 frequency, and no evidence was found of alterations in global repertoire structure. Expanded TCRs formed significantly more large CDR3 similarity clusters than pre-sensitization or healthy control sets, consistent with antigen-driven responses. Patch test score correlated positively with the number of PT1 expanded TCRs, reaching significance at thresholds 8, 16 and 32 but not at 4.

Libraries were prepared through RACE. Sequenced on a NextSeq 500. During library preparation, unique molecular identifiers were attached to individual cDNA molecules so that TCRs could be counted in a quantitative, reproducible way. Each blood RNA sample was used to sequence both TCR alpha and TCR beta chains. In the authors' own workflow: Samples had a median of roughly 91,000 TCRs, with a range from roughly 23,224 to 700,000. V, J and CDR3 annotation of the TCR reads was carried out using the Decombinator software suite. For PS versus PT1 abundance plots, all samples were subsampled to the same number of TCRs (28,000). Expanded TCRs were defined as absent before sensitization and observed at least eight times at the 2-week time point. TCRdb cleaned the public reads at Q25 with fastp, built clones with MiXCR and kept in-frame beta chains. Identical CDR3 protein sequences are pooled into one entry, listed with their most common genes and DNA. In this record, the V and J calls reflect TCRdb's handling and not the investigators' own analysis. This sample has around 350,000 distinct CDR3 sequences in its table, and about 5% of those were observed once. The ten most abundant clones make up around 8.6% of the sample.

The time point label on this specimen signifies: pre-sensitization, week 0. The sample's treatment or condition, from its label and the paper: therapeutic diphenylcyclopropenone sensitization with weekly scalp DPC. Blood at each patch-test visit was drawn before the patch test was applied. Patients were considered eligible if aged 18 to 70, diagnosed with alopecia and deemed suitable for DPC therapy, and patients were excluded if pregnant. Total RNA was isolated from unfractionated whole blood collected in Tempus Blood RNA tubes. This clonotype was detected many times. The clone's antigen remains unknown. No clone much larger than this one lies a single base away; base qualities are absent. Here the sequenced sample was whole blood, taken in connection with sensitization to the hapten diphenylcyclopropenone (DPC). This receptor was obtained from a woman under 30 with alopecia areata. Some clones in this sample may be carry-over from other donors' samples.

This receptor carries the CDR3 CSARRGALETQYF. The DNA sequence is as follows: TGCAGTGCTAGACGGGGGGCCCTAGAGACCCAGTACTTC. The V and J segments used are TRBV20-1 and TRBJ2-5; TRBD2 is a weak D gene call, 7 bases matching. CDR1 is given as DFQATT and CDR2 as SNEGSKA, both from the germline V gene (reference sequence). V lost 2 bases and J lost 4 bases; the stretch between them is 11 bases long. The CDR3 spans 13 residues, from the cysteine through the phenylalanine. The retained sequence is limited to the CDR3, 39 bases, with the frame set at the first base.